A selection of T cell receptor beta chains follows, all from one sample in a study of T cells in Graves' hyperthyroidism and ophthalmopathy. TCRdb redid the calling of the multiplex PCR reads with MiXCR, one entry per CDR3 protein. The profile covers 500,000 to 550,000 distinct CDR3 sequences, with 20% appearing a single time and approximately 50% taken by the ten largest. Sequenced material: blood. Receptors were obtained from a man aged 35 to 55 with Graves' ophthalmopathy. The CDR3 runs from the conserved cysteine through the conserved F or W. The D gene is left open where the match is weak. Where a row states a size, it is once, few, many or the class of an expanded clone; other rows omit it.

v_call	cdr3_length	clone_size	j_call	d_call	cdr3_nt	cdr3_aa
TRBV27	15	many	TRBJ1-5	.	TGTGCCAGCAGTTTACGGGCGGGGAGCAATCAGCCCCAGCATTTT	CASSLRAGSNQPQHF
TRBV13	16	few	TRBJ2-1	.	TGTGCCAGCAGCCCTAGGGACCGAGACAACTACAATGAGCAGTTCTTC	CASSPRDRDNYNEQFF
TRBV7-9	13	.	TRBJ2-7	.	TGTGCCAGCAGAGGACCGAGCTCCTACGAGCAGTACTTC	CASRGPSSYEQYF
TRBV5-1	14	.	TRBJ2-5	.	TGCGCCAGCAGCCTTGACAGCACCGCAGAGACCCAGTACTTC	CASSLDSTAETQYF
TRBV24-1	14	many	TRBJ2-3	.	TGTGCCACCAGTGTGGAAGGACCGTCAGATACGCAGTATTTT	CATSVEGPSDTQYF
TRBV11-2	19	.	TRBJ2-1	TRBD2	TGTGCCAGCGGATACCCCCCTACCGGGACTAGCGGGAGAGTCGATGAGCAGTTCTTC	CASGYPPTGTSGRVDEQFF
TRBV28	14	few	TRBJ2-5	.	TGTGCCAGCAGTCTCATACGGGGGTGGGAGACCCAGTACTTC	CASSLIRGWETQYF
TRBV3-1	16	many	TRBJ2-5	.	TGTGCCAGCAGCCAAACTGTTTTGGCTAACCAAGAGACCCAGTACTTC	CASSQTVLANQETQYF
TRBV5-5	14	.	TRBJ1-1	.	TGTGCCAGCAGCGGACGCCGCGGGACCACTGAAGCTTTCTTT	CASSGRRGTTEAFF
TRBV2	16	few	TRBJ1-1	TRBD1	TGTGCCAGCATCACAGGGGGGGCAGGGTTGGCCACTGAAGCTTTCTTT	CASITGGAGLATEAFF
TRBV27	14	many	TRBJ2-5	TRBD1	TGTGCCAGCAGTTTCTCTGGACAGGGCGGGACCCAGTACTTC	CASSFSGQGGTQYF
TRBV9	14	few	TRBJ2-5	.	TGTGCCAGCAGCGTAGGGGCTGGTGAAGAGACCCAGTACTTC	CASSVGAGEETQYF
TRBV7-8	13	few	TRBJ2-2	.	TGTGCCAGCAAACCCGAGGGCACCGGGGAGCTGTTTTTT	CASKPEGTGELFF
TRBV7-2	14	.	TRBJ2-7	TRBD1	TGTGCCAGCAGCTCCTGGGACAGGGGTTACGAGCAGTACTTC	CASSSWDRGYEQYF
TRBV28	14	few	TRBJ2-3	TRBD2	TGTGCCTCCCTTGCGGGAGCGGGCACAGATACGCAGTATTTT	CASLAGAGTDTQYF
TRBV5-1	14	many	TRBJ2-7	TRBD1	TGCGCCAGCAGTCTCGGGACAGGAGCCTACGAGCAGTACTTC	CASSLGTGAYEQYF
TRBV6-1	15	.	TRBJ2-2	TRBD1	TGTGCCAGCACCCCCCGGACAGGGGCCACCGGGGAGCTGTTTTTT	CASTPRTGATGELFF
TRBV5-1	15	few	TRBJ2-1	.	TGCGCCAGCAGCTTGGACGGACAGATCTACAATGAGCAGTTCTTC	CASSLDGQIYNEQFF
TRBV3-1	13	many	TRBJ1-1	.	TGTGCCAGCAGCCAACGGTTCACAGGTGAAGCTTTCTTT	CASSQRFTGEAFF
TRBV11-2	16	many	TRBJ1-1	.	TGTGCCAGCACACATTCCCCCGCCGGGGGAAACACTGAAGCTTTCTTT	CASTHSPAGGNTEAFF
TRBV6-2/TRBV6-3	14	.	TRBJ1-2	.	TGTGCCAGCAGGAAACCAGACAGCTACTATGGCTACACCTTC	CASRKPDSYYGYTF
TRBV7-9	15	.	TRBJ1-2	TRBD1	TGTGCCAGCAGCTACGGGACAGGGGGCTCGCGAGGCTACACCTTC	CASSYGTGGSRGYTF
TRBV20-1	16	many	TRBJ2-1	.	TGCAGTGCCCCGGGTGAGGGCCACCGGACCATCAATGAGCAGTTCTTC	CSAPGEGHRTINEQFF
TRBV20-1	14	.	TRBJ1-5	.	TGCAGTGCTACAGGCGTCGGAAGCAATCAGCCCCAGCATTTT	CSATGVGSNQPQHF
TRBV5-1	15	few	TRBJ2-1	.	TGCGCCAGCAGCTTGGCGGCGGGGTCCTACAATGAGCAGTTCTTC	CASSLAAGSYNEQFF
TRBV3-1	14	many	TRBJ1-2	.	TGTGCCAGCAGCCAAGAGCGGGCCAACTATGGCTACACCTTC	CASSQERANYGYTF
TRBV20-1	16	.	TRBJ2-1	TRBD2	TGCAGTGCTGTTAGCGGGAGCCCTACCAAATACAATGAGCAGTTCTTC	CSAVSGSPTKYNEQFF
TRBV12-5	9	few	TRBJ2-7	.	TGTGCCCCGGGGTACGAGCAGTACTTC	CAPGYEQYF
TRBV24-1	19	.	TRBJ1-5	.	TGTGCCACCAGTGATACGAGCCTCAGACCGGGACTGGGTAATCAGCCCCAGCATTTT	CATSDTSLRPGLGNQPQHF
TRBV2	15	many	TRBJ1-6	.	TGTGCCAGCAGTTTAGAAGGGACGGTTAATTCACCCCTCCACTTT	CASSLEGTVNSPLHF
TRBV12-3/TRBV12-4	16	.	TRBJ1-4	.	TGTGCCAGCAGTTGGGCCCTCCGTTCGGGAAAAGAAAAACTGTTTTTT	CASSWALRSGKEKLFF
TRBV12-3/TRBV12-4	13	many	TRBJ2-1	.	TGTGCCAGCAGTTTGCGACAGTACAATGAGCAGTTCTTC	CASSLRQYNEQFF
TRBV14	14	many	TRBJ1-6	.	TGTGCCAGCAGCCAAGCCAGGGGTCGGTCACCCCTCCACTTT	CASSQARGRSPLHF
TRBV29-1	15	few	TRBJ2-2	.	TGCAGCGTTTCTCAAGGGCAGATCTCGCCTGGGGAGCTGTTTTTT	CSVSQGQISPGELFF
TRBV9	18	.	TRBJ2-6	.	TGTGCCAGCACCCTTTCTAGACAGCGCAACTCTGGGGCCAACGTCCTGACTTTC	CASTLSRQRNSGANVLTF
TRBV3-1	15	many	TRBJ1-2	TRBD1	TGTGCCAGCAGTCCCGACTGGACAGGGAGTAGAGGCTACACCTTC	CASSPDWTGSRGYTF
TRBV7-6	16	.	TRBJ2-1	TRBD2	TGTGCCAGCAGCCGCATAGCGGGAGTAGCATACAATGAGCAGTTCTTC	CASSRIAGVAYNEQFF
TRBV12-3/TRBV12-4	15	many	TRBJ2-1	TRBD2	TGTGCCAGCAGTTTAGTTGCGGGAGGTCGGAATGAGCAGTTCTTC	CASSLVAGGRNEQFF
TRBV20-1	17	few	TRBJ2-2	.	TGCAGTGCCCGCTTGTGGGTCGACTGGAGGAACACCGGGGAGCTGTTTTTT	CSARLWVDWRNTGELFF
TRBV6-1	15	.	TRBJ1-5	.	TGTGCCAGCAGAGATCGGGGCGCGGGCAATCAGCCCCAGCATTTT	CASRDRGAGNQPQHF
TRBV2	14	.	TRBJ1-5	.	TGTGCCAGCAAATCGACAGCCAACGGACAGCCCCAGCATTTT	CASKSTANGQPQHF
TRBV2	16	many	TRBJ2-3	TRBD1	TGTGCCAGCACCTGGGGGGACAGGGGACGCACAGATACGCAGTATTTT	CASTWGDRGRTDTQYF
TRBV30	12	many	TRBJ2-1	.	TGTGCCTGGAACCAACTAGAGAATGAGCAGTTCTTC	CAWNQLENEQFF